The 17 T cell receptor beta chains below were found in one sample sequenced in a study of blood T cell repertoires in COVID-19. Clones were read by immunoSEQ multiplex PCR, and TCRdb kept only the in-frame ones, dropping some. The sample lists 70,000 to 100,000 clones; about 79% were seen once. Sequenced: peripheral blood. All receptors come from a woman aged 50 to 65 with acute or convalescent COVID-19.

The rearrangement uses TRBV6-1 and TRBJ1-2; possible D gene TRBD1, 6 bases. The CDR3 runs 13 residues. Deletions cut 2 bases from V and 6 bases from J, with 10 bases between. Germline CDR1 reads MNHNS; CDR2 reads SASEGT. The CDR3 DNA sequence: TGTGCCAGCAGTGAACAGGGGCCCGATGGCTACACCTTC. Translation gives CASSEQGPDGYTF.

V and J are TRBV28 and TRBJ2-3; 8 bases are shared with TRBD1. V trimming: 4 bases; J trimming: 4 bases; junction bases outside the gene matches: 10. The CDR3 covers 16 residues. Per germline, CDR1 MDHEN and CDR2 SYDVKM. CDR3 DNA sequence: TGTGCCAGCAGTTCGACGACAGGGGTAGACGCAGATACGCAGTATTTT. Translation: CASSSTTGVDADTQYF.

In its sample, this clone was seen a few times. The V call is TRBV5-1, the J call TRBJ2-7; D gene unclear. V shed 5 bases and J shed 6 bases, with 12 bases lying between them. The CDR3 contains 12 residues. Germline loops: CDR1 SGHRS, CDR2 YFSETQ. This CDR3 is CASRPDGGEQYF. CDR3 bases: TGCGCCAGCAGGCCGGATGGCGGCGAGCAGTACTTC. The whole variable domain, remainder taken from reference TRBV5-1 and TRBJ2-7, is KAGVTQTPRYLIKTRGQQVTLSCSPISGHRSVSWYQQTPGQGLQFLFEYFSETQRNKGNFPGRFSGRQFSNSRSEMNVSTLELGDSALYLCASRPDGGEQYFGPGTRLTVT.

This sequence joins TRBV6-1 and TRBJ2-2; the D gene is possibly TRBD2 (5 bases). From germline, CDR1 is MNHNS and CDR2 SASEGT. This CDR3 has 16 amino acids. Trimming took 4 bases from V and 7 from J, leaving 19 bases between them. CDR3 residues: CASSGGRGKVHGELFF. CDR3 DNA: TGTGCCAGCAGTGGAGGTAGAGGGAAGGTCCACGGGGAGCTGTTTTTT.

This sequence joins TRBV6-5 and TRBJ1-6, with a possible D match to TRBD1 (5 bases). The V end was cut by 7 bases, the J end by 10 bases, with 17 bases between. The CDR3 covers 14 residues. Germline V gene sequence: CDR1 MNHEY, CDR2 SVGAGI. For the CDR3, the DNA is TGTGCCAGCAACAAGGGACGGGAGAACTCACCCCTCCACTTT. It specifies CASNKGRENSPLHF.

J is TRBJ2-2 and V is TRBV19; TRBD2 is a possible D gene (5 bases). Per germline, CDR1 LNHDA and CDR2 SQIVND (reference sequence). This CDR3 has 14 amino acids. V lost 3 bases and J lost 2, with 7 bases in between. The CDR3 nucleotides are TGTGCCAGTAGTATCAGCGGCAACACCGGGGAGCTGTTTTTT. Translating it yields CASSISGNTGELFF.

V gene TRBV4-1 combines with J gene TRBJ1-5; 8 positions match TRBD1. The CDR3 is 15 residues long. CDR1 and CDR2 (germline): MGHRA, YSYEKL. With V trimmed by 0 bases and J by 4 bases, 2 bases remained unmatched. The CDR3: CASSQEDRGNQPQHF. The CDR3 nucleotides read TGCGCCAGCAGCCAAGAAGACAGGGGTAATCAGCCCCAGCATTTT.

CDR3 amino acids: CASSLGRAGYTF. The CDR3, as DNA: TGTGCCAGCAGCTTAGGGAGGGCAGGCTACACCTTC. The chain recombines TRBV11-2 with TRBJ1-2, with unresolved D. The CDR3 contains 12 residues. The V gene lost 1 base and the J gene lost 8 bases, with 8 bases spanning the gap. Germline CDR1 reads SGHAT; CDR2 reads FQNNGV.

This chain joins TRBV11-2 and TRBJ2-7, with 13 bases identical to TRBD2. Germline-derived CDR1 and CDR2 are SGHAT and FQNNGV. The CDR3 extends over 16 amino acids. V shed 3 bases, J shed 1 base, and the junction held 3 bases outside the gene matches. The CDR3 is CASSFLTSGGSYEQYF. CDR3 in DNA: TGTGCCAGCAGCTTTTTGACTAGCGGGGGGTCCTACGAGCAGTACTTC. The full variable domain, in which reference TRBV11-2 and TRBJ2-7 provide the parts outside the CDR3, is EAGVAQSPRYKIIEKRQSVAFWCNPISGHATLYWYQQILGQGPKLLIQFQNNGVVDDSQLPKDRFSAERLKGVDSTLKIQPAKLEDSAVYLCASSFLTSGGSYEQYFGPGTRLTVT.

This sequence joins TRBV6-5 and TRBJ2-7, with 7 nucleotides matching TRBD1. The CDR3 extends over 14 amino acids. The J segment lost 4 bases and the V segment lost 6 bases, leaving 9 bases of the junction unmatched. From germline, CDR1 is MNHEY and CDR2 SVGAGI. The CDR3 bases are TGTGCCAGCAGGACAGGGTCCAAATTGTACGAGCAGTACTTC. Its translation is CASRTGSKLYEQYF.

The chain joins TRBV5-1 to TRBJ1-6, with 8 bases identical to TRBD1. This CDR3 spans 14 amino acids. CDR1 SGHRS and CDR2 YFSETQ come from the germline V gene. After removal of 5 bases from V and 10 bases from J, the junction contained 8 bases not matched to a gene. The CDR3 reads CASSIDRGGSPLHF. The CDR3 coding sequence is TGCGCCAGCAGTATTGACAGGGGCGGCTCACCCCTCCACTTT.

V gene TRBV28 combines with J gene TRBJ2-7; a weak D match, TRBD1 (5 bases). Trimming took off 7 bases at V and 5 bases at J, with 18 bases between the two ends. Germline lookup yields CDR1 MDHEN and CDR2 SYDVKM. This CDR3 spans 14 amino acids. The CDR3 loop reads CASTPQGADDEQYF. CDR3 in DNA: TGTGCCAGCACCCCCCAAGGGGCGGACGACGAGCAGTACTTC.

The chain carries TRBV6-5 and TRBJ2-1; no clear D gene. Germline CDR1 is MNHEY and CDR2 is SVGAGI. This CDR3 spans 12 amino acids. V was cut by 6 bases and J by 9 bases, with 12 bases left in between. CDR3 in amino acids: CASSPNRAEQFF. In nucleotides, the CDR3 is TGTGCCAGCAGCCCGAACCGAGCTGAGCAGTTCTTC.

The chain links TRBV6-2 or TRBV6-3 to TRBJ1-5, with 9 positions matching TRBD1. CDR1 is MNHEY, CDR2 SVGEGT, per germline. J lost 6 bases, V lost 2 bases, and 14 bases had no gene match. This CDR3 spans 18 amino acids. CDR3 nucleotides: TGTGCCAGCAGTTACCCCCCCGGGACAGGGTTCGCGGTTCAGCCCCAGCATTTT. This codes for CASSYPPGTGFAVQPQHF.

The chain combines TRBV27 with TRBJ1-5, with D possibly TRBD1 on 5 matching bases. The CDR3 consists of 15 residues. V was pared by 5 bases and J by 0 bases, with 11 bases between. Looked up from germline, CDR1 is MNHEY and CDR2 is SMNVEV (reference sequence). CDR3 sequence: CASSPAGISNQPQHF. The CDR3 nucleotides read TGTGCCAGCAGTCCCGCAGGGATTAGCAATCAGCCCCAGCATTTT.

The chain employs TRBV6-2 or TRBV6-3 and TRBJ2-7; 7 bases map to TRBD2. The germline gives CDR1 MNHEY, CDR2 SVGEGT. The CDR3 spans 15 residues. With 2 bases clipped from V and 3 bases from J, the junction kept 7 bases outside the gene matches. The CDR3 reads CASSYAGVRLYEQYF. CDR3 DNA: TGTGCCAGCAGTTACGCGGGGGTCAGGCTCTACGAGCAGTACTTC.

V usage is TRBV6-6 and J usage is TRBJ1-5; D call uncertain. This CDR3 comprises 15 residues. Trimming took off 3 bases at V and 0 bases at J, with 9 bases between the two ends. CDR1 is MNHNY and CDR2 is SVGAGI in the germline V gene (reference sequence). The CDR3 sequence is CASSYSLNSNQPQHF. For the CDR3, the DNA is TGTGCCAGCAGTTATAGCTTGAATAGCAATCAGCCCCAGCATTTT.